What follows are 9 T cell receptor beta chains derived from one specimen sequenced in a study of spatial heterogeneity in lung cancer. MiXCR, run by TCRdb on the 5' RACE reads, gives a single entry per CDR3 protein. The repertoire has tens of thousands of distinct CDR3 sequences, approximately 3% of them found once; the top ten carry around 30%. Time point here: sample taken at primary tumor resection. The sample in question was PBMCs, obtained at surgery. The receptors derive from a female donor with early-stage non-small cell lung cancer.

This chain uses TRBV6-4 with TRBJ1-6; D is perhaps TRBD1 (5 bases). V lost 3 bases, J lost 13 bases, and 13 bases lay in between. The CDR3 spans 13 residues. Per germline, CDR1 MRHNA and CDR2 SNTAGT. The chain's CDR3 is CASSERQNMPLHF. As DNA, the CDR3 is TGTGCCAGCAGTGAAAGACAGAACATGCCCCTCCACTTT.

The table lists this clonotype with many counts. V usage is TRBV7-9 and J usage is TRBJ2-1; 9 nucleotides align to TRBD2. V shed 2 bases and J 7 bases; nucleotides not matched to a gene: 9. The CDR3 covers 16 residues. Germline values: CDR1 SEHNR, CDR2 FQNEAQ (reference sequence). The CDR3 sequence is CASSLSAGGPSNEQFF. CDR3 DNA: TGTGCCAGCAGCTTATCGGCGGGAGGGCCTAGTAATGAGCAGTTCTTC.

This clonotype was observed a few times. The CDR3 is CASSQELQGMYGYTF. The CDR3 region has the DNA TGCGCCAGCAGCCAAGAGTTGCAGGGGATGTATGGCTACACCTTC. The V and J genes are TRBV4-3 and TRBJ1-2; D perhaps matches TRBD1 (6 bases). The V gene's germline CDR1 is LGHNA and CDR2 YSLEER. The V end was cut by 0 bases, the J end by 5 bases, with 13 bases between. This CDR3 is 15 amino acids long.

At least ten counts were recorded for this clonotype. The rearrangement uses TRBV6-5 and TRBJ1-1; 7 nucleotides align to TRBD1. The length of the CDR3 is 14 residues. Unmatched junction bases numbered 5, after V lost 4 bases and J lost 3 bases. CDR1 is MNHEY, CDR2 SVGAGI, per germline. In DNA, the CDR3 is TGTGCCAGCAGTTTCAGGACAGGTTACACTGAAGCTTTCTTT. Its translation is CASSFRTGYTEAFF.

This clonotype came up many times. V usage is TRBV7-2 and J usage is TRBJ2-3; 12 bases map to TRBD2. The CDR3 loop spans 16 amino acids. V was pared by 5 bases and J by 4 bases, with 7 bases of the junction left unmatched. CDR1 and CDR2 from the germline V gene are SGHTA and FQGNSA. CDR3 DNA: TGTGCCAGCAGCCCTCTAGCGGGAGGGAGGTCAGATACGCAGTATTTT. Translation: CASSPLAGGRSDTQYF.

The table lists this clonotype with many counts. The chain carries TRBV3-1 and TRBJ1-4; D not resolved. V lost 1 base and J 16 bases, leaving 7 bases between the germline ends. The CDR3 is 10 residues long. In germline, CDR1 is LGHDT, CDR2 YNNKEL (reference sequence). The chain's CDR3 is CASSQGTWFF. CDR3 bases: TGTGCCAGCAGCCAAGGGACGTGGTTTTTT.

This clonotype was counted at least ten times. This chain uses TRBV6-2 or TRBV6-3 with TRBJ2-6; 9 bases map to TRBD1. The length of the CDR3 is 17 residues. The germline gives CDR1 MNHEY, CDR2 SVGEGT. V lost 8 bases, J lost 0 bases, and 8 bases stayed unmatched. CDR3 sequence reads: CASLGTGRRSGANVLTF. The CDR3 region has the DNA TGTGCCAGCTTAGGGACAGGGAGACGCTCTGGGGCCAACGTCCTGACTTTC.

This clonotype was picked up many times. The CDR3 is CSARSTAGHYEQYF. CDR3 DNA: TGCAGTGCTAGATCAACAGCGGGCCACTACGAGCAGTACTTC. The rearrangement joins TRBV20-1 to TRBJ2-7; possible D gene TRBD2, 6 bases. Germline CDR1 is DFQATT and CDR2 is SNEGSKA (reference sequence). The CDR3 runs to 14 residues. Trimming cost V 2 bases and J 3 bases, with 14 bases left between them.

The table lists this clonotype with a few counts. The V call is TRBV25-1, the J call TRBJ2-5; 7 bases match TRBD1. The V gene end was trimmed by 1 base and the J gene end by 5 bases; junction bases not matched to a gene: 10. The CDR3 contains 16 residues. The germline V gene has CDR1 MGHDK and CDR2 SYGVNS. CDR3 amino acids: CASSELYQGVGETQYF. In nucleotides, the CDR3 is TGTGCCAGCAGTGAATTGTACCAGGGGGTCGGTGAGACCCAGTACTTC. Full variable domain (missing parts from reference TRBV25-1 and TRBJ2-5): EADIYQTPRYLVIGTGKKITLECSQTMGHDKMYWYQQDPGMELHLIHYSYGVNSTEKGDLSSESTVSRIRTEHFPLTLESARPSHTSQYLCASSELYQGVGETQYFGPGTRLLVL.